These 22 T cell receptor beta chains came from one sample sequenced in a study of Tregs in tolerant kidney transplant recipients. The table came from immunoSEQ multiplex PCR; TCRdb's copy has only in-frame clones and leaves some out. Its table records over 45,000 clones. This sample comprised CD4+ T cells from blood, obtained before the transplant. The receptors were sampled from a human donor who received a combined kidney and bone marrow transplant.

In the case of this clone: The read ends 3 residues early relative to the CDR3; the germline J gene fills the gap. The V and J genes are TRBV6-2 or TRBV6-3 and TRBJ2-7; 12 nucleotides align to TRBD2. Germline-derived CDR1 and CDR2 are MNHEY and SVGEGT. V shed 8 bases and J 6 bases; nucleotides not matched to a gene: 11. The CDR3 covers 15 residues. CDR3 bases read: TGTGCCAGCGGCCGGACGACTAGCGGGAGCCCCGAG. Its translation is CASGRTTSGSPE. The whole CDR3 protein reads CASGRTTSGSPEQYF.

With respect to this clone: The read falls 3 residues short of the CDR3 end, and the missing part is taken from the germline J gene. The chain has TRBV6-2 or TRBV6-3 and TRBJ1-5; D gene unclear. The germline gives CDR1 MNHEY, CDR2 SVGEGT. This CDR3 has 15 amino acids. V was shortened by 4 bases and J by 1 base, with 11 bases between the two germline ends. CDR3 residues: CASSLRMYSNQPQHF. Partial CDR3 DNA: TGTGCCAGCAGTTTGCGGATGTACAGCAATCAGCCC.

A word on this clone: The read ends 3 residues shy of where the CDR3 ends; the end is completed using the germline J gene. V is TRBV5-1 and J is TRBJ2-3; 9 bases line up with TRBD2. The length of the CDR3 is 14 residues. Germline CDR1 SGHRS, CDR2 YFSETQ. CDR3 bases read: TGCGCCAGCAGCTTGGCCGATAGCGGGAGCACG. Protein sequence: CASSLADSGST. The whole CDR3 is CASSLADSGSTQYF.

A remark on this clone: Read data end 3 residues before the CDR3 end; the end is taken from the germline J gene. The chain is built from TRBV19 and TRBJ2-1, with TRBD2 matching 13 bases. After removal of 6 bases from V and 7 bases from J, the junction contained 12 bases not matched to a gene. The length of the CDR3 is 17 residues. Germline V gives CDR1 LNHDA, CDR2 SQIVND (reference sequence). The CDR3 here is CASSETPGLAGSNEQFF. The DNA read from the CDR3 is TGTGCCAGTAGCGAAACCCCGGGACTAGCGGGATCGAATGAG.

Details on this clone: The sequence runs out 3 residues before the end of the CDR3; the remainder is reconstructed from the germline J gene. V gene TRBV19 combines with J gene TRBJ2-3, with 7 bases that match TRBD2. V gave up 7 bases and J gave up 5 bases; unmatched junction bases: 6. The CDR3 has 13 residues. Looked up from germline, CDR1 is LNHDA and CDR2 is SQIVND (reference sequence). The covered CDR3 bases are TGTGCCAGTAAATCCCTAGCGGAAGATACG. It specifies CASKSLAEDT. The whole CDR3 region reads CASKSLAEDTQYF.

The sequenced CDR3 bases are TGCGCCAGCAGCTTTGCGGCCGATGAG. It yields the protein CASSFAADE. The full CDR3 protein reads CASSFAADEQFF. The V and J genes are TRBV5-1 and TRBJ2-1; no definite D call. The CDR3 end falls 3 residues outside the read, so it is completed with the germline J gene. The CDR3 has 12 amino acids. The V and J ends lost 2 bases and 8 bases respectively, with 8 bases between them. CDR1 is SGHRS and CDR2 is YFSETQ in the germline V gene.

Comments on this clone: The read gets to within 3 residues of the CDR3 end, and the germline J gene fills in the rest. This chain joins TRBV6-4 and TRBJ2-1; TRBD2 agrees at 7 bases. This CDR3 is 15 amino acids long. V lost 6 bases, J lost 2 bases, and 7 bases stayed unmatched. In germline, CDR1 is MRHNA, CDR2 SNTAGT. The chain's CDR3 is CASRPRAGPYNEQFF. CDR3 bases read: TGTGCCAGCAGACCAAGAGCGGGACCCTACAATGAG.

As for this clone: Read coverage stops 3 residues before the CDR3 terminus; the germline J gene supplies the remainder. V and J are TRBV6-1 and TRBJ1-2, with D perhaps matching TRBD1 (5 bases). V was trimmed by 2 bases and J by 2 bases, leaving 9 bases between them. The CDR3 has 14 residues. Per the germline V gene, CDR1 is MNHNS and CDR2 is SASEGT. Partial CDR3 DNA: TGTGCCAGCAGTGAATCCGGGGGGAACTATGGC. Its protein product is CASSESGGNYG. Given in full, the CDR3 is CASSESGGNYGYTF.

Concerning this clone: The read is 3 residues too short to cover the CDR3 end, so that end is filled in from the germline J gene. J is TRBJ2-7 and V is TRBV5-1, with D unresolved. Germline lookup yields CDR1 SGHRS and CDR2 YFSETQ. CDR3 length: 15 residues. V was trimmed by 0 bases and J by 5 bases, leaving 15 bases between them. This CDR3 is CASSLAGPTFDEQYF. The DNA read from the CDR3 is TGCGCCAGCAGCTTGGCAGGTCCCACCTTTGACGAG.

On this clone itself: Coverage ceases 3 residues before the CDR3 finishes, and the germline J gene fills in the end. V gene TRBV7-6 combines with J gene TRBJ2-2; no clear D. The germline gives CDR1 SGHVS, CDR2 FNYEAQ. The CDR3 has 14 amino acids. V shed 0 bases and J shed 4 bases, with 6 bases lying between them. The CDR3 bases that were read are TGTGCCAGCAGCTTAGCTCTCTCCACCGGGGAG. Its translation: CASSLALSTGE. The whole CDR3 is CASSLALSTGELFF. Drawing the rest from reference TRBV7-6 and TRBJ2-2, the complete variable domain is GAGVSQSPRYKVTKRGQDVALRCDPISGHVSLYWYRQALGQGPEFLTYFNYEAQQDKSGLPNDRFSAERPEGSISTLTIQRTEQRDSAMYRCASSLALSTGELFFGEGSRLTVL.

Of note for this clone: Read coverage stops 3 residues before the CDR3 terminus; the germline J gene supplies the remainder. This chain connects TRBV2 to TRBJ1-4; TRBD1 matches at 9 bases. Germline loops: CDR1 SNHLY, CDR2 FYNNEI. The trim removed 10 bases at V and 7 bases at J, leaving 4 bases unmatched. The CDR3 covers 12 residues. CDR3 region: CATQTGGEKLFF. The sequenced CDR3 bases are TGTGCCACCCAGACAGGGGGTGAAAAA. Complete variable domain (other parts from reference TRBV2 and TRBJ1-4): EPEVTQTPSHQVTQMGQEVILRCVPISNHLYFYWYRQILGQKVEFLVSFYNNEISEKSEIFDDQFSVERPDGSNFTLKIRSTKLEDSAMYFCATQTGGEKLFFGSGTQLSVL.

Points on this clone: The CDR3 end falls 3 residues outside the read, so it is completed with the germline J gene. The chain joins TRBV2 to TRBJ1-5; D not certain. V shed 6 bases and J shed 3 bases, with 18 bases lying between them. There are 16 residues in the CDR3. CDR1 and CDR2 (germline): SNHLY, FYNNEI. The CDR3: CASSDIPYTANQPQHF. The CDR3 DNA, read in part, is TGTGCCAGCAGCGATATACCATATACTGCCAATCAGCCC.

A word on this clone: With the read ending 3 residues before the CDR3 end, the germline J gene is used to fill in that end. The chain joins TRBV20-1 to TRBJ2-7, with 7 bases lining up with TRBD1. The CDR3 totals 14 residues. Germline V lookup: CDR1 DFQATT, CDR2 SNEGSKA (reference sequence). With V trimmed by 3 bases and J by 5 bases, 10 bases remained unmatched. CDR3 in amino acids: CSASTPGQTDEQYF. The covered CDR3 bases are TGCAGTGCTAGCACGCCGGGACAGACGGACGAG.

About this clone: The missing CDR3 end, 3 residues past where the read stops, is filled in from the germline J gene. The chain employs TRBV7-2 and TRBJ2-3, with a weak D call TRBD1 (6 bases). The V end lost 0 bases, the J end lost 0 bases, and 13 bases lay between the germline ends. Germline lookup yields CDR1 SGHTA and CDR2 FQGNSA. The CDR3 contains 17 residues. CDR3 loop: CASSLAGQIPSTDTQYF. The part of the CDR3 DNA that was read is TGTGCCAGCAGCTTAGCTGGACAGATACCTAGCACAGATACG.

Remarks on this clone: Read coverage stops 3 residues before the CDR3 terminus; the germline J gene supplies the remainder. The rearrangement uses TRBV5-1 and TRBJ2-7; D not resolved. The CDR3 sequence is 15 residues long. The V end lost 4 bases, the J end lost 1 base, and 15 bases lay between the germline ends. Germline V gene lookup returns CDR1 SGHRS and CDR2 YFSETQ. CDR3 loop: CASSRDFAPSYEQYF. CDR3 DNA, as far as it was read: TGCGCCAGCAGCCGAGACTTTGCGCCGTCCTACGAG.

A remark on this clone: The read ends 3 residues early relative to the CDR3; the germline J gene fills the gap. The chain has TRBV19 and TRBJ1-2, with a tentative D call TRBD1 (5 bases). Germline loops: CDR1 LNHDA, CDR2 SQIVND (reference sequence). This CDR3 has 13 amino acids. The CDR3 protein is CATVGGASLGYTF. CDR3 bases read: TGTGCCACCGTCGGTGGGGCCTCCTTAGGC.

With regard to this clone: The read finishes 3 residues shy of the CDR3 end, and the germline J gene is used to complete it. The chain joins TRBV18 to TRBJ2-1; the match to TRBD2 covers 9 bases. The V gene end was trimmed by 2 bases and the J gene end by 3 bases; junction bases not matched to a gene: 8. Per the germline V gene, CDR1 is KGHSH and CDR2 is LQKENI. CDR3 size: 17 residues. Here the CDR3 reads CASSPMASGIVYNEQFF. Incomplete CDR3 DNA: TGTGCCAGCTCACCAATGGCTAGCGGGATTGTCTACAATGAG.

CDR3 region: CASSVNRGNEKLFF. Incomplete CDR3 DNA: TGTGCCAGCAGTGTGAACAGGGGTAATGAAAAA. The gene calls are TRBV6-1 and TRBJ1-4; 7 positions match TRBD1. With the read ending 3 residues before the CDR3 end, the germline J gene is used to fill in that end. The V gene end was trimmed by 4 bases and the J gene end by 4 bases; junction bases not matched to a gene: 3. Germline V gene sequence: CDR1 MNHNS, CDR2 SASEGT. This CDR3 has 14 amino acids.

In the case of this clone: The CDR3 end lies 3 residues beyond the end of the read and is filled in from the germline J gene. The chain links TRBV5-3 to TRBJ2-1; the match to TRBD2 covers 7 bases. TRBV5-3 is reported as an ORF; its role is uncertain. After removal of 0 bases from V and 8 bases from J, the junction contained 5 bases not matched to a gene. The CDR3 is 14 residues long. CDR3 in amino acids: CARSLVLAGDEQFF. The part of the CDR3 DNA that was read is TGTGCCAGAAGCTTGGTACTCGCGGGAGATGAG.

A note on this clone: The read halts 3 residues ahead of the CDR3 end, with the missing end drawn from the germline J gene. V gene TRBV18 combines with J gene TRBJ2-7; D may be TRBD2 (6 bases). Germline values: CDR1 KGHSH, CDR2 LQKENI. The CDR3 is 12 amino acids. Trimming removed 2 bases from V and 6 bases from J, with 8 bases in between. The CDR3 reads CASSPGGVEQYF. The part of the CDR3 DNA that was read is TGTGCCAGCTCACCAGGAGGGGTCGAG.

In regard to this clone: The observed sequence ends 3 residues before the CDR3 terminus, with the missing tail filled in from the germline J gene. The chain combines TRBV18 with TRBJ2-6, with a weak D call TRBD2 (5 bases). V shed 2 bases and J shed 1 base, with 15 bases lying between them. The CDR3 is 18 amino acids. CDR1 KGHSH and CDR2 LQKENI come from the germline V gene. The CDR3 is CASSPRRETKSGANVLTF. Partial CDR3 DNA: TGTGCCAGCTCACCAAGACGCGAGACTAAGTCTGGGGCCAACGTC. Filled out from reference TRBV18 and TRBJ2-6, the complete variable domain reads NAGVMQNPRHLVRRRGQEARLRCSPMKGHSHVYWYRQLPEEGLKFMVYLQKENIIDESGMPKERFSAEFPKEGPSILRIQQVVRGDSAAYFCASSPRRETKSGANVLTFGAGSRLTVL.

To note about this clone: Read sequence stops 3 residues before the CDR3 end, and the germline J gene provides the missing end. V usage is TRBV20-1 and J usage is TRBJ2-7; 7 positions agree with TRBD1. Germline V gives CDR1 DFQATT, CDR2 SNEGSKA (reference sequence). This CDR3 spans 16 amino acids. V trimming: 6 bases; J trimming: 6 bases; junction bases outside the gene matches: 20. The part of the CDR3 DNA that was read is TGCAGTGCCACATCTTCTACCGGGACAGTGAGTCCCGAG. Translation: CSATSSTGTVSPE. The entire CDR3 protein is CSATSSTGTVSPEQYF.